This entry is about one T cell receptor beta chain. The antigen remains unidentified. Repertoires were generated with immunoSEQ multiplex PCR, while TCRdb's copy carries only in-frame clones and drops some. Among around 110,000 clones listed, approximately 83% were seen once. This entry is derived from a study of T cell responses to AZD1222 COVID-19 vaccine. Study-wide points: When two AZD1222 doses had been given, Spike-specific TCR breadth and depth rose.

Germline V gene lookup returns CDR1 SGHRS and CDR2 YFSETQ. The V segment lost 3 bases and the J segment 2 bases; nucleotides outside the gene matches: 10. CDR3 length equals 17 residues. The chain links TRBV5-1 to TRBJ2-1; 8 bases are a match to TRBD1. Material: peripheral blood, obtained on day 0 of MenACWY control vaccination. The receptor's source is an adult in good health. This CDR3 is CASSYPSGQGAYNEQFF. CDR3 coding DNA: TGCGCCAGCAGCTACCCCTCAGGACAGGGCGCCTACAATGAGCAGTTCTTC.